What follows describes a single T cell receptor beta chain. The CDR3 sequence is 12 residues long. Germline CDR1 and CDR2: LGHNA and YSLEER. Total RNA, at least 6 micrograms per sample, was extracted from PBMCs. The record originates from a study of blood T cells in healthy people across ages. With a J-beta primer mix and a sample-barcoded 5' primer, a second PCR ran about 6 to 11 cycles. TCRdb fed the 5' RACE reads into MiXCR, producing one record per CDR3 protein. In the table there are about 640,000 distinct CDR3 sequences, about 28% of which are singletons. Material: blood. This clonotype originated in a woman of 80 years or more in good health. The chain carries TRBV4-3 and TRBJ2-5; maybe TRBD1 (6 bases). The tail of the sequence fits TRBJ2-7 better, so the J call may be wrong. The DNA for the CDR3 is TGCGCCAGCATTCGGACAGCCCACGAGCAGTACTTC. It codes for CASIRTAHEQYF.